This TCR beta chain was sequenced during a study of tumour-infiltrating T cells in Burkitt lymphoma. Study overall: This cohort included all epidemiological subtypes of Burkitt lymphoma. Repertoire clonality predicted overall and progression-free survival.

V gave up 1 base and J gave up 6 bases, with 12 bases separating them. Germline V gene data show CDR1 as LGHNA and CDR2 as YNFKEQ. The CDR3 is made up of 14 amino acids. Data came from immunoSEQ multiplex PCR; TCRdb stores just in-frame clones and leaves some out. The repertoire holds about 50,000 clones, around 30% seen once, with 2.9% in the top ten. The source of this sequence is a human donor with Burkitt lymphoma. The V call is TRBV4-2, the J call TRBJ1-1; TRBD1 is a possible D gene (5 bases). The sequenced sample was tumor tissue. This CDR3 reads CASSQVPGPPEAFF. CDR3 coding DNA: TGTGCCAGCAGCCAAGTTCCGGGACCCCCTGAAGCTTTCTTT.